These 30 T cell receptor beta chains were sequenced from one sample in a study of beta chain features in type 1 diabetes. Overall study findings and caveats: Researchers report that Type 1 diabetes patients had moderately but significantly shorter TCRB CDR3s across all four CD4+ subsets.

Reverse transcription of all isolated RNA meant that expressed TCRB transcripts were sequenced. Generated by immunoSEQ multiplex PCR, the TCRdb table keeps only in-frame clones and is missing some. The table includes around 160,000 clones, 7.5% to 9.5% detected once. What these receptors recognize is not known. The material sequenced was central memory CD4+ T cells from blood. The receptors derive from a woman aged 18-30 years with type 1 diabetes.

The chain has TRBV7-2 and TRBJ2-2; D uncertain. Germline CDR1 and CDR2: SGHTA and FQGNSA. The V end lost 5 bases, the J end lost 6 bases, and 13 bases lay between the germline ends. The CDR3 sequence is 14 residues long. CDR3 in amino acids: CASSITPVAGELFF. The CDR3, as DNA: TGTGCCAGCAGCATAACGCCGGTGGCCGGGGAGCTGTTTTTT.

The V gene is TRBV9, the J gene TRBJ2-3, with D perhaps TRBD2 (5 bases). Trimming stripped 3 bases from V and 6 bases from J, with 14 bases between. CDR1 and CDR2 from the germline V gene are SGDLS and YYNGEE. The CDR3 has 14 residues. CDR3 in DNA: TGTGCCAGCAGCGACGGACTGTTACCGGATACGCAGTATTTT. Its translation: CASSDGLLPDTQYF.

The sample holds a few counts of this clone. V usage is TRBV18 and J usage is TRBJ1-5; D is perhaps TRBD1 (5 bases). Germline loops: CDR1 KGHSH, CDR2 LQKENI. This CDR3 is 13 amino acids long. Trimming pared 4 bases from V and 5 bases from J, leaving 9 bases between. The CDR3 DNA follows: TGTGCCAGCTCACGGGGCAATGATCAGCCCCAGCATTTT. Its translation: CASSRGNDQPQHF.

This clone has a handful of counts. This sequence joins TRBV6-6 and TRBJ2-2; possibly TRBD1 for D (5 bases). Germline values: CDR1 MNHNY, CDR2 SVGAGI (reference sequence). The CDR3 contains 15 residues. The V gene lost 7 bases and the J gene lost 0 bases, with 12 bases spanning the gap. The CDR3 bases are TGTGCCAGCATCTCTAGGGGCGCGAACACCGGGGAGCTGTTTTTT. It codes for CASISRGANTGELFF.

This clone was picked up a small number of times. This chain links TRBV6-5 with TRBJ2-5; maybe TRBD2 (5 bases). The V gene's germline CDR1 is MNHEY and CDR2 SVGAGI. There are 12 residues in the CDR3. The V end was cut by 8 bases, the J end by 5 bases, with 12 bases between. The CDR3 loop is CASSRDLETQYF. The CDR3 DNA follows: TGTGCCAGCTCTCGGGATCTGGAGACCCAGTACTTC.

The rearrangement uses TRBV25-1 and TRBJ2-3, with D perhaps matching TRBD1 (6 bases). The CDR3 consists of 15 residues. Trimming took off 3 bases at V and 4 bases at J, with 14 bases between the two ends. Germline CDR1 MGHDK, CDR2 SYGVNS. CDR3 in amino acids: CASSDTGSVADTQYF. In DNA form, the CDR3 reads TGTGCCAGCAGTGATACAGGGTCGGTGGCAGATACGCAGTATTTT.

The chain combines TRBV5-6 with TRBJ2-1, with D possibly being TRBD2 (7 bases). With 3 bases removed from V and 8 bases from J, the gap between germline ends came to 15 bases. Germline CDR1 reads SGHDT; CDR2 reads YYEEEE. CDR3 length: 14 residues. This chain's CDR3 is CASSWEGGADEQFF. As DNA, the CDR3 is TGTGCCAGCAGCTGGGAGGGGGGGGCGGATGAGCAGTTCTTC. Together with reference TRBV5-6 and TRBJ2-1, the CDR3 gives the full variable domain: DAGVTQSPTHLIKTRGQQVTLRCSPKSGHDTVSWYQQALGQGPQFIFQYYEEEERQRGNFPDRFSGHQFPNYSSELNVNALLLGDSALYLCASSWEGGADEQFFGPGTRLTVL.

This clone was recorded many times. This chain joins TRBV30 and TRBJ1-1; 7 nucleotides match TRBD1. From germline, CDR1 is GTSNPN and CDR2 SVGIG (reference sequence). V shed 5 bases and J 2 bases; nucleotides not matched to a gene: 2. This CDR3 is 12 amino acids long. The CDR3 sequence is CAWDRENTEAFF. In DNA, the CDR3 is TGTGCCTGGGACAGGGAAAACACTGAAGCTTTCTTT.

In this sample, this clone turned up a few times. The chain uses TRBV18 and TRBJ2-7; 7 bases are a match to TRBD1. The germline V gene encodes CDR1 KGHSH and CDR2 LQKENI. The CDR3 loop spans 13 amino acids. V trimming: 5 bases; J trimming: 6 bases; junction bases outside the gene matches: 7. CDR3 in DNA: TGTGCCAGCTCAACTAACAGGGGCGGCGAGCAGTACTTC. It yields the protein CASSTNRGGEQYF.

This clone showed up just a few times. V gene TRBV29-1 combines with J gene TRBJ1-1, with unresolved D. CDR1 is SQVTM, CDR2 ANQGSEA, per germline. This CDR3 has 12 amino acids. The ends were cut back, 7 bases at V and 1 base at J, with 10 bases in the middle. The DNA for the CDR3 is TGCAGCGCAACGACGGGGAACACTGAAGCTTTCTTT. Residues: CSATTGNTEAFF.

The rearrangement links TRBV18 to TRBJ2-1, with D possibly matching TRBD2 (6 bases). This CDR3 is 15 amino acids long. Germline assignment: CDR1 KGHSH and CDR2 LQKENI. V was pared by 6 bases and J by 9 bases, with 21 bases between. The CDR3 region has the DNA TGTGCCAGCTCCCTTGGCGGCGGGGTAAGGGCTGAGCAGTTCTTC. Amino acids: CASSLGGGVRAEQFF.

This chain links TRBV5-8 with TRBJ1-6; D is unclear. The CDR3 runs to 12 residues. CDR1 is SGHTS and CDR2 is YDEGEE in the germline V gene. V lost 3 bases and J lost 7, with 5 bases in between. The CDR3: CASSSQNSPLHF. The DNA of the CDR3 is TGTGCCAGCAGCTCACAGAATTCACCCCTCCACTTT.

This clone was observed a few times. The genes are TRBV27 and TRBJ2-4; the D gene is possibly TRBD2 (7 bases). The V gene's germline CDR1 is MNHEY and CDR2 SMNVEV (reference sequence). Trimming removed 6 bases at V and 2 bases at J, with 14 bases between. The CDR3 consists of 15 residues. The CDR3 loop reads CASSQGRGTKNIQYF. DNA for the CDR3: TGTGCCAGCAGCCAGGGGAGGGGAACCAAAAACATTCAGTACTTC.

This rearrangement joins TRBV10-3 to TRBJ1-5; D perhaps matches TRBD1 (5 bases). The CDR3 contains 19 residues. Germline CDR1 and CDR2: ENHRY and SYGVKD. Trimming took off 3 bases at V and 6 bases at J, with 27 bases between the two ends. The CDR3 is CAISESMWQIGGLTQPQHF. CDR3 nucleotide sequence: TGTGCCATCAGTGAATCGATGTGGCAAATCGGGGGTCTTACTCAGCCCCAGCATTTT.

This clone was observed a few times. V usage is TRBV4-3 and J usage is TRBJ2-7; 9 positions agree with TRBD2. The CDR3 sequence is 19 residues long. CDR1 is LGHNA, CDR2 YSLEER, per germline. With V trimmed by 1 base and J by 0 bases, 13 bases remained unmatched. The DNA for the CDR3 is TGCGCCAGCAGCCAAGCTAGGCTAGCGGGGCCAGATGGCTCCTACGAGCAGTACTTC. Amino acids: CASSQARLAGPDGSYEQYF.

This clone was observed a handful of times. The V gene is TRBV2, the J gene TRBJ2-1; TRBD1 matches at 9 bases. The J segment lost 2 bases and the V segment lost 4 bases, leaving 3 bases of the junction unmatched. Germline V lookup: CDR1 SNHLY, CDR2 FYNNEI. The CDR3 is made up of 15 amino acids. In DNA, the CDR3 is TGTGCCAGCAGTGCCGGGACAGGGACCTACAATGAGCAGTTCTTC. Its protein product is CASSAGTGTYNEQFF.

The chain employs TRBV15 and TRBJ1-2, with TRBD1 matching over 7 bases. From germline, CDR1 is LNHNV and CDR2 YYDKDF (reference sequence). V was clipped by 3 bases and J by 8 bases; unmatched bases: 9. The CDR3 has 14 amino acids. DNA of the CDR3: TGTGCCACCAGCAGCAGAAAAACAGGGGAGGGCTACACCTTC. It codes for CATSSRKTGEGYTF. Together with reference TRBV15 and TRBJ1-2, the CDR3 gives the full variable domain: DAMVIQNPRYQVTQFGKPVTLSCSQTLNHNVMYWYQQKSSQAPKLLFHYYDKDFNNEADTPDNFQSRRPNTSFCFLDIRSPGLGDTAMYLCATSSRKTGEGYTFGSGTRLTVV.

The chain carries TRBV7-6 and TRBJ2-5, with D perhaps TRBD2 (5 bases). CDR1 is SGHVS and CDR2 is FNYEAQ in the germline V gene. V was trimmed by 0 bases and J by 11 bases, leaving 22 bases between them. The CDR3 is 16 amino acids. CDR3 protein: CASSLATGQTAGEQYF. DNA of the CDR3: TGTGCCAGCAGCTTAGCAACTGGTCAGACCGCCGGGGAGCAGTACTTC.

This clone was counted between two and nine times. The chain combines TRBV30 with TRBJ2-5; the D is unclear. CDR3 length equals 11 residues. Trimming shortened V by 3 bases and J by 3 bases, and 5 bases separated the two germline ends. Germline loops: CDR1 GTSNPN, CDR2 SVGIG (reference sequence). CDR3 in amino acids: CAWREKETQYF. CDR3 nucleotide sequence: TGTGCCTGGAGGGAGAAAGAGACCCAGTACTTC. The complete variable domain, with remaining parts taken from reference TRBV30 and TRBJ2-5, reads SQTIHQWPATLVQPVGSPLSLECTVEGTSNPNLYWYRQAAGRGLQLLFYSVGIGQISSEVPQNLSASRPQDRQFILSSKKLLLSDSGFYLCAWREKETQYFGPGTRLLVL.

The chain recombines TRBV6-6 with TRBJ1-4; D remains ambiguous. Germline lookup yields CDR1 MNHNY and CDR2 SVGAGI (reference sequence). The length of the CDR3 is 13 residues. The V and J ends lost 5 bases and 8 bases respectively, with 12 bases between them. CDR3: CASSPSPLEKLFF. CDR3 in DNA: TGTGCCAGCAGTCCCTCTCCTCTCGAAAAACTGTTTTTT.

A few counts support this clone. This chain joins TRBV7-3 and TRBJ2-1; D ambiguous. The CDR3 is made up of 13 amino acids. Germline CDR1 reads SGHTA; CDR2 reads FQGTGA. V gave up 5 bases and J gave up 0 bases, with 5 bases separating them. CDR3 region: CASSPSSYNEQFF. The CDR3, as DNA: TGTGCCAGCAGCCCTTCCTCCTACAATGAGCAGTTCTTC.

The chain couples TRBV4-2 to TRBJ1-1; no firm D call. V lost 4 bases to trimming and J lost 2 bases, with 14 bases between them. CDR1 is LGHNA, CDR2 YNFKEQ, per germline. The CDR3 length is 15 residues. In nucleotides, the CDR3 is TGTGCCAGCAGCCGAAACCGGGAATTTAACACTGAAGCTTTCTTT. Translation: CASSRNREFNTEAFF.

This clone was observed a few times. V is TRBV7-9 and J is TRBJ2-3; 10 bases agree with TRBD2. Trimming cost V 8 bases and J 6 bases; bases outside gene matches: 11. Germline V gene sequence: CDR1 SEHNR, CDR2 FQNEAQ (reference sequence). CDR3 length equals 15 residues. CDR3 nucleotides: TGTGCCAGCGGGCAAGCGGGGGGGCGAGGGGATACGCAGTATTTT. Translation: CASGQAGGRGDTQYF. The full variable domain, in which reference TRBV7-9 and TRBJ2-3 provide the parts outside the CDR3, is DTGVSQNPRHKITKRGQNVTFRCDPISEHNRLYWYRQTLGQGPEFLTYFQNEAQLEKSRLLSDRFSAERPKGSFSTLEIQRTEQGDSAMYLCASGQAGGRGDTQYFGPGTRLTVL.

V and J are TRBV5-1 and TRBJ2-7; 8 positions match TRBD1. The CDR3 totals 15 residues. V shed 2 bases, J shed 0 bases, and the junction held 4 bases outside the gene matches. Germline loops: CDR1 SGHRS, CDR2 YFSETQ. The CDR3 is CASSFSQGGSYEQYF. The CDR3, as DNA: TGCGCCAGCAGCTTCTCACAGGGGGGCTCCTACGAGCAGTACTTC.

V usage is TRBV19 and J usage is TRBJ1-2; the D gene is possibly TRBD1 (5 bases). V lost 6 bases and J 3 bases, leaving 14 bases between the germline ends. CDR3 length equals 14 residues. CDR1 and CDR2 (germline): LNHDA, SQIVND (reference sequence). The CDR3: CASSNQGAHYGYTF. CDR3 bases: TGTGCCAGTAGCAACCAGGGTGCCCACTATGGCTACACCTTC.

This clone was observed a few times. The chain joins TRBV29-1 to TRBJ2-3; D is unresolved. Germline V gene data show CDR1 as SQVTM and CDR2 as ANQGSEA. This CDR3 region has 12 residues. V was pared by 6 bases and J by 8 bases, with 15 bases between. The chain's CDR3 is CSVETHLGTQYF. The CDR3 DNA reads TGCAGCGTCGAGACTCATTTAGGTACGCAGTATTTT.

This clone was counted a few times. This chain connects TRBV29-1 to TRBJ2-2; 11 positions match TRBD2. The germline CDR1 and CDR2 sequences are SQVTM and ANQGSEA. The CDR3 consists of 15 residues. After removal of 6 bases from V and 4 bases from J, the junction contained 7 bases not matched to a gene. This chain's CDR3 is CSVALAGDFTGELFF. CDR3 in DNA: TGCAGCGTGGCACTAGCGGGAGATTTCACCGGGGAGCTGTTTTTT.

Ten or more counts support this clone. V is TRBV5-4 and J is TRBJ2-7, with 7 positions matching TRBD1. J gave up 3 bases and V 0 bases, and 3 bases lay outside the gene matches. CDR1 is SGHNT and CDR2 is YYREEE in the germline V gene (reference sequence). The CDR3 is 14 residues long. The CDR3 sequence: CASSLAGQFYEQYF. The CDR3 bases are TGTGCCAGCAGCTTGGCGGGACAGTTCTACGAGCAGTACTTC.

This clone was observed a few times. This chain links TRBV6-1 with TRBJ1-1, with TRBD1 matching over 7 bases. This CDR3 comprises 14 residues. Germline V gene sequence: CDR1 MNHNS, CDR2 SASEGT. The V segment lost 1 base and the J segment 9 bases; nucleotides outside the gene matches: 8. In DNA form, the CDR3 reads TGTGCCAGCAGTGAAGAAGGGGGCCTCTCTCAAGCTTTCTTT. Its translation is CASSEEGGLSQAFF.

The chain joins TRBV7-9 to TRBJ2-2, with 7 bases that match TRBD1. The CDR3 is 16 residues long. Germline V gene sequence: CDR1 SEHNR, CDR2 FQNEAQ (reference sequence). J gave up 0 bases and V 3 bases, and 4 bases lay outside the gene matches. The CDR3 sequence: CASSLYGTANTGELFF. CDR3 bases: TGTGCCAGCAGCTTGTATGGGACAGCGAACACCGGGGAGCTGTTTTTT.